This TCR beta chain was captured by sequencing in a study of blood T cell repertoires in COVID-19. Across the whole study: Samples of COVID-19 (acute and convalescent) were obtained from the United States, Italy and Spain.

Looked up from germline, CDR1 is MGHRA and CDR2 is YSYEKL. CDR3 length: 17 residues. Deletions cut 4 bases from V and 6 bases from J, with 21 bases between. The data were produced by immunoSEQ multiplex PCR, yet TCRdb's version contains in-frame clones alone and is incomplete. Of approximately 380,000 clones listed, 85% are singletons. The chain carries TRBV4-1 and TRBJ2-2; tentative D call: TRBD2 (6 bases). The sequencing sample was made of peripheral blood. This TCR was recovered from a woman aged 18-29 years with acute or convalescent COVID-19. CDR3 DNA sequence: TGCGCCAGCAGCCCCTACTCCGCCGGAGGGTCCCCCGGGGAGCTGTTTTTT. It encodes CASSPYSAGGSPGELFF.